The rows below give T cell receptor beta chains drawn from one sample of a study of T cell changes during pregnancy in multiple sclerosis. Clones were read by immunoSEQ multiplex PCR, and TCRdb kept only the in-frame ones, dropping some. The sample contains over 60,000 clones, approximately 95% of which appear only once. This specimen was peripheral blood, taken in the first trimester of pregnancy. These receptors came from a female donor with multiple sclerosis, enrolled in a pregnancy study. The CDR3 runs from the conserved cysteine through the conserved F or W. The order of the fields is V gene, J gene, D gene, clone size, CDR3 DNA, CDR3 protein. D genes are given only for firm matches. A clone size is listed for some rows: how often the clone was seen (once, few, many), or a class if it is expanded.

>TRBV7-2|TRBJ2-7|TRBD2|.
TGTGCCAGCAGCGGTATGGCGGGGGGGACTTTCTACGAGCAGTACTTC
CASSGMAGGTFYEQYF
>TRBV19|TRBJ2-2|.|few
TGTGCCAGTAGTACCCCTTGGAGCACCGGGGAGCTGTTTTTT
CASSTPWSTGELFF
>TRBV5-1|TRBJ2-7|TRBD2|.
TGCGCCAGCAGCCATAGCGGGGACGCCTACGAGCAGTACTTC
CASSHSGDAYEQYF
>TRBV19|TRBJ1-5|.|.
TGTGCCAGTAACGCCCGAGACAGCTACTACAATCAGCCCCAGCATTTT
CASNARDSYYNQPQHF
>TRBV28|TRBJ2-3|TRBD1|.
TGTGCCAGCAGTTTAAGGGACAGAGATTGGGGGCAGTATTTT
CASSLRDRDWGQYF
>TRBV27|TRBJ2-7|.|.
TGTGCCAGCAGTCCCTTGATTGCCGGTAAGCAGTACTTC
CASSPLIAGKQYF
>TRBV19|TRBJ2-2|.|.
TGTGCCAGTACCCTGGGGCGGTTAAACACCGGGGAGCTGTTTTTT
CASTLGRLNTGELFF
>TRBV7-6|TRBJ1-1|.|.
TGTGCCAGCAGCTTAGTACAGTCGAACACTGAAGCTTTCTTT
CASSLVQSNTEAFF
>TRBV11-2|TRBJ2-5|TRBD2|.
TGTGCCAGCTCGAGCGGGAGGGCCACAGAGACCCAGTACTTC
CASSSGRATETQYF
>TRBV29-1|TRBJ1-1|.|.
TGCAGCGGTCAGGGGCAGAACACTGAAGCTTTCTTT
CSGQGQNTEAFF
>TRBV5-1|TRBJ2-1|.|.
TGCGCCAGCAGCTTGGGCGGCGGAGCCCGCGAGCAGTTCTTC
CASSLGGGAREQFF
>TRBV6-6|TRBJ1-1|.|.
TGTGCCAGCAGGGAGACGGTGAAAGCTTTCTTT
CASRETVKAFF
>TRBV27|TRBJ1-2|.|.
TGTGCCAGCGGCTCGACAGTAAACTATGGCTACACCTTC
CASGSTVNYGYTF
>TRBV21-1|TRBJ2-1|.|.
TGTGCCAGCAGCGCCTCCTCTACTAGCGGGACCTACAATGAGCAGTTCTTC
CASSASSTSGTYNEQFF
>TRBV25-1|TRBJ2-7|TRBD1|.
TGTGCCAGCAGTGAATCTCGAGACAGGGTCCCCCAACAGTACTTC
CASSESRDRVPQQYF
>TRBV28|TRBJ2-7|TRBD1|.
TGTGCCAGCAGTACCTTGACAGGGGGTCATTACGAGCAGTACTTC
CASSTLTGGHYEQYF
>TRBV5-4|TRBJ2-5|TRBD2|.
TGTGCCAGCAGCCCTGGGGAGACTAGCGGAGTGTGGCAAGAGACCCAGTACTTC
CASSPGETSGVWQETQYF
>TRBV5-4|TRBJ1-1|.|.
TGTGCCAGCAGTTCTGAGAGTGGGGCTCTGAAGAACACTGAAGCTTTCTTT
CASSSESGALKNTEAFF
>TRBV5-1|TRBJ2-1|TRBD2|once
TGCGCCAGCAGCTTGTGGGGACTAGCGGGGGGAAGAAACAATGAGCAGTTCTTC
CASSLWGLAGGRNNEQFF
>TRBV29-1|TRBJ2-5|TRBD1|.
TGCAGCGTCCATCGAACCCCGGGACAGGGTAGACGGTACTTC
CSVHRTPGQGRRYF
>TRBV6-1|TRBJ2-5|TRBD1|.
TGTGCCAGCAGTCCTTCCGGGACAGGGGGGAAGACCCAGTACTTC
CASSPSGTGGKTQYF
>TRBV13|TRBJ1-6|.|.
TGTGCCAGCAGCTTAGAATCCCCAGGCAGTAATTCACCCCTCCACTTT
CASSLESPGSNSPLHF
>TRBV1|TRBJ2-1|.|.
TGCACCAGCAGCCTCCCGCCCGGGGCCCTAGCGGGAGTGGTTGAGCAGTTCTTC
CTSSLPPGALAGVVEQFF
>TRBV18|TRBJ2-1|TRBD2|.
TGTGCCAGCTCCGAAGCGGGAGTGGAGCAGTTCTTC
CASSEAGVEQFF
>TRBV19|TRBJ1-5|.|.
TGTGCCAGTAGTAAAAAATCTCAGGCAGGGAATCAGCCCCAGCATTTT
CASSKKSQAGNQPQHF
>TRBV6-5|TRBJ1-2|TRBD1|.
TGTGCCACCCGGGGACAGAGAATAATTAACTATGGCTACACCTTC
CATRGQRIINYGYTF
>TRBV19|TRBJ2-7|.|.
TGTGCCAGTAGACCAGACCGCTTCACTAGCTCCTACGAGCAGTACTTC
CASRPDRFTSSYEQYF
>TRBV12-5|TRBJ1-6|.|.
TGTGCTAGTGGGAGTAATTCACCCCTCCACTTT
CASGSNSPLHF
>TRBV4-1|TRBJ2-3|TRBD2|.
TGCGCCAGCAGCCCCTGGACTAGCGGGAGTAGCACAGATACGCAGTATTTT
CASSPWTSGSSTDTQYF
>TRBV10-3|TRBJ1-1|.|.
TGTGCCATCAGTGGTACAGGGAACACTGAAGCTTTCTTT
CAISGTGNTEAFF
>TRBV11-2|TRBJ1-1|.|.
TGTGCCAGCAGCTTAGGACCGGACTTAACTGAAGCTTTCTTT
CASSLGPDLTEAFF
>TRBV9|TRBJ2-1|.|.
TGTGCCAGCAGCCCCCGCGGAGGGCGGGAAAGGAAGACCTCCTACAATGAGCAGTTCTTC
CASSPRGGRERKTSYNEQFF
>TRBV27|TRBJ1-2|.|.
TGTGCCAGCAGTTTAAGGCCGATAGCCCTGGACTATGGCTACACCTTC
CASSLRPIALDYGYTF
>TRBV28|TRBJ1-2|TRBD1|.
TGTGCCAGCCTAGGACAGGGGGCGCCCGGCTACACCTTC
CASLGQGAPGYTF
>TRBV11-2|TRBJ1-2|TRBD1|.
TGTGCCAGCACCGACACCGGGGACAGGGTTCGAGGCTACACCTTC
CASTDTGDRVRGYTF
>TRBV4-2|TRBJ2-1|TRBD1|medium-sized
TGTGCCAGCAGCCACCCCTTTGACAGGGTCTCCTACAATGAGCAGTTCTTC
CASSHPFDRVSYNEQFF
>TRBV6-1|TRBJ1-2|TRBD1|.
TGTGCCAGCCGCCCAGGACAGGCATACTATGGCTACACCTTC
CASRPGQAYYGYTF
>TRBV6-4|TRBJ2-5|.|.
TGTGCCAGCAGTGCAACTAGTCAAGAGACCCAGTACTTC
CASSATSQETQYF
>TRBV14|TRBJ2-1|TRBD2|.
TGTGCCAGCAGCCAAGATCTAGCGGGGGGCCATGAGCAGTTCTTC
CASSQDLAGGHEQFF
>TRBV4-1|TRBJ1-1|.|.
TGCGCCAGCAGCCAATACCCAAGCGGAGCTTTCTTT
CASSQYPSGAFF
>TRBV7-9|TRBJ1-2|.|.
TGTGCCAGCAGCTTAGAGGGGGTGAGGAGTTACACCTTC
CASSLEGVRSYTF
>TRBV11-2|TRBJ2-3|.|.
TGTGCCAGCAGCAAGGGGACACGAACAGATACGCAGTATTTT
CASSKGTRTDTQYF
>TRBV14|TRBJ2-1|.|.
TGTGCCAGCAGCCAAGATCGAGAAAGGGGCGAACTGTTCGTGAATGAGCAGTTCTTC
CASSQDRERGELFVNEQFF
>TRBV7-6|TRBJ2-7|TRBD1|.
TGTGCCAGCAGCCCCCCGACAGGGGGGCAGGGCGAGCAGTACTTC
CASSPPTGGQGEQYF
>TRBV6-4|TRBJ2-1|TRBD2|.
TGTGCCAGCAGTGACTCAGCTAGCGGGGACTACAATGAGCAGTTCTTC
CASSDSASGDYNEQFF
>TRBV25-1|TRBJ2-2|TRBD1|many
TGTGCCAGCAGCCACGTGACAGGGTCGGAGTTAACCGGGGAGCTGTTTTTT
CASSHVTGSELTGELFF
>TRBV5-1|TRBJ2-1|TRBD1|.
TGCGCCAGCAGCTCCACGCCCGGGACAGGGACCCGCAATGAGCAGTTCTTC
CASSSTPGTGTRNEQFF
>TRBV11-2|TRBJ1-1|.|.
TGTGCCAGCAGCTACCAAATATCAGACACTGAAGCTTTCTTT
CASSYQISDTEAFF
>TRBV19|TRBJ1-5|TRBD1|.
TGTGCCAGTAGTGCCACAGGGGGCGGCCAGCCCCAGCATTTT
CASSATGGGQPQHF
>TRBV5-4|TRBJ2-7|TRBD2|.
TGTGCCAGCAGCTCGGGACTAGCGGGGCCCTCCTACGAGCAGTACTTC
CASSSGLAGPSYEQYF
>TRBV11-2|TRBJ2-7|TRBD1|.
TGTGCCAGCAGGCAGAACAGGGGGCTCTACGAGCAGTACTTC
CASRQNRGLYEQYF
>TRBV27|TRBJ2-7|TRBD2|.
TGTGCCAGCAGTCCAATTAGGACTAGCGGGAGAGGGCCTTACGAGCAGTACTTC
CASSPIRTSGRGPYEQYF
>TRBV9|TRBJ1-1|TRBD1|.
TGTGCCAGCGGAAGTCAGGGGGCAGGATCGAACACTGAAGCTTTCTTT
CASGSQGAGSNTEAFF